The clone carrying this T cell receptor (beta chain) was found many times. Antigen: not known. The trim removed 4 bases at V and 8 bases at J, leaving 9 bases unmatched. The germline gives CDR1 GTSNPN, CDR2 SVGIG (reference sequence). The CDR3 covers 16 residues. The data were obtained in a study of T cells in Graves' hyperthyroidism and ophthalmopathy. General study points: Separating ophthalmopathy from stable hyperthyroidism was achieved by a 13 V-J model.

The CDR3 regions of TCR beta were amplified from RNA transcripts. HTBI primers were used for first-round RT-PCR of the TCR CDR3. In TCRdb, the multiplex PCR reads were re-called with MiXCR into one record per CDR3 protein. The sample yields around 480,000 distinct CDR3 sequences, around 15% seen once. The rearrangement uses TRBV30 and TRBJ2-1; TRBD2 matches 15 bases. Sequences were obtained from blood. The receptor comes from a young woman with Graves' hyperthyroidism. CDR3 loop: CAWTLGLAGGLDEQFF. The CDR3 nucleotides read TGTGCCTGGACCCTGGGACTAGCGGGAGGTTTGGATGAGCAGTTCTTC.